This is a list of T cell receptor beta chains from one sample in a study of cytomegalovirus exposure and HLA in healthy donors. Profiled with immunoSEQ multiplex PCR; TCRdb holds only in-frame clones, not every one. The top ten hold 4% to 6% of the sample, which has 100,000 to 150,000 clones, about 82% seen once. The sequencing sample was made of PBMCs. All receptors derive from a man younger than 30 in good health and CMV-seronegative. Each CDR3 is given with its conserved first and last residue. The D gene is left open where the match is weak. Where a row states a size, it is once, few, many or the class of an expanded clone; other rows omit it.

j_call | clone_size | d_call | v_call | cdr3_nt | cdr3_aa
TRBJ1-1 | - | TRBD1 | TRBV2 | TGTGCCAGCAGACACAGGGGGCGCGATTTGGGGACTGAAGCTTTCTTT | CASRHRGRDLGTEAFF
TRBJ2-5 | - | TRBD1 | TRBV6-5 | TGTGCCAGCAGCAACAGGGGGCTCCAAGAGACCCAGTACTTC | CASSNRGLQETQYF
TRBJ2-1 | - | TRBD2 | TRBV10-3 | TGTGCCATCAGTGTGAACGGGGGAGCGGGAGCCGAGACGTCCTACAATGAGCAGTTCTTC | CAISVNGGAGAETSYNEQFF
TRBJ1-4 | - | - | TRBV11-2 | TGTGCCAGCAGCTTAGACCGCGCAACTAATGAAAAACTGTTTTTT | CASSLDRATNEKLFF
TRBJ1-4 | - | - | TRBV6-1 | TGTGCCAGCAGTGAAGGCACGGTAGAAAAACTGTTTTTT | CASSEGTVEKLFF
TRBJ2-7 | few | - | TRBV2 | TGTGCCAGCACGGAAATCGTCACAGCCGCCTACGAGCAGTACTTC | CASTEIVTAAYEQYF
TRBJ2-1 | - | TRBD1 | TRBV19 | TGTGCCAGTAGAAACGGACAGGGCCACACCTACAATGAGCAGTTCTTC | CASRNGQGHTYNEQFF
TRBJ2-1 | - | - | TRBV30 | TGTGCCTGGAGTTCGGGGGTGGGTGAGCAGTTCTTC | CAWSSGVGEQFF
TRBJ2-2 | - | TRBD2 | TRBV5-4 | TGTGCCAGCAGCTTTCCTAGCGGGAGAGGGACCGGGGAGCTGTTTTTT | CASSFPSGRGTGELFF
TRBJ2-1 | - | TRBD2 | TRBV6-5 | TGTGCCAGCAGCCAAGGCACTAGCGGATACAATGAGCAGTTCTTC | CASSQGTSGYNEQFF
TRBJ1-5 | - | TRBD1 | TRBV6-1 | TGTGCCAGCAGTGATACCCCGGGACAGGGGCCCCATCAGCCCCAGCATTTT | CASSDTPGQGPHQPQHF
TRBJ2-2 | - | - | TRBV6-4 | TGTGCCAGCACCCTAGAGGGGAACACCGGGGAGCTGTTTTTT | CASTLEGNTGELFF
TRBJ2-1 | once | - | TRBV6-5 | TGTGCCAGCAGTTACGAGACTAAGCGCGGCAATGAGCAGTTCTTC | CASSYETKRGNEQFF
TRBJ2-7 | - | TRBD2 | TRBV19 | TGTGCCAGTAGTCCTCGGACTAGCGCCGAGCAGTACTTC | CASSPRTSAEQYF
TRBJ2-3 | - | TRBD1 | TRBV19 | TGTGCCAGTATCCCGACAGGGGAAGCAGATACGCAGTATTTT | CASIPTGEADTQYF
TRBJ2-5 | - | - | TRBV29-1 | TGCAGCGTTGAAGAAGGGCGGGGCTTTAGGGAGACCCAGTACTTC | CSVEEGRGFRETQYF
TRBJ2-2 | - | TRBD1 | TRBV7-6 | TGTGCCAGCACCCTTTCGGGACAGGGTACCGGGGAGCTGTTTTTT | CASTLSGQGTGELFF
TRBJ1-2 | - | TRBD1 | TRBV27 | TGTGCCAGCAGTTCGGCGGGGACAGGGGGCGCAGATGGCTACACCTTC | CASSSAGTGGADGYTF
TRBJ2-5 | - | TRBD1 | TRBV10-3 | TGTGCCATCAGCGACAGGGGGCAGGAGACCCAGTACTTC | CAISDRGQETQYF
TRBJ2-2 | once | - | TRBV5-8 | TGTGCCAGCAGCCGGAGGGACGTGGACACCGGGGAGCTGTTTTTT | CASSRRDVDTGELFF
TRBJ1-3 | once | TRBD1 | TRBV27 | TGTGCCAGCAGTCCGGACAGGGGTTTATCTGGAAACACCATATATTTT | CASSPDRGLSGNTIYF
TRBJ2-2 | - | TRBD2 | TRBV29-1 | TGCAGCGTCCTTGGACTAGCGGGACTTAACACCGGGGAGCTGTTTTTT | CSVLGLAGLNTGELFF
TRBJ1-1 | - | - | TRBV7-6 | TGTGCCAGCAGCCTAGACATGAACACTGAAGCTTTCTTT | CASSLDMNTEAFF
TRBJ2-7 | - | TRBD2 | TRBV11-3 | TGTGCCAGCAGCCAAAGGGGACTAGCGCCCACCTACGAGCAGTACTTC | CASSQRGLAPTYEQYF
TRBJ2-1 | few | - | TRBV5-6 | TGTGCCAGCAGCTTGGGGCCAGGCAATGAGCAGTTCTTC | CASSLGPGNEQFF
TRBJ2-7 | - | TRBD2 | TRBV7-2 | TGTGCCAGCAGCGAAGGGACTAGCGTCTTCTACGAGCAGTACTTC | CASSEGTSVFYEQYF
TRBJ2-1 | - | - | TRBV4-1 | TGCGCCAGCAGCCAAGATGTAGCGGCGAGCTCCTACAATGAGCAGTTCTTC | CASSQDVAASSYNEQFF
TRBJ1-6 | - | TRBD1 | TRBV10-3 | TGTGCCATCAGTCAGGGGGATCCGAATTCACCCCTCCACTTT | CAISQGDPNSPLHF
TRBJ2-2 | - | - | TRBV6-6 | TGTGCCAGCAGTTTCCTTAGCGGCACGAACACCGGGGAGCTGTTTTTT | CASSFLSGTNTGELFF